These 30 T cell receptor beta chains were all obtained from the same sample, sequenced in a study of technical replicates of blood from a handful of donors. The protocol was immunoSEQ multiplex PCR, while the TCRdb copy is restricted to in-frame clones and leaves out a portion. The sample has 80,000 or so clones, 95% to 98% seen once. Sequenced sample: T cells isolated from PBMCs. The receptors were sampled from a human donor in good health.

This clone was seen only once. The chain joins TRBV7-9 to TRBJ2-7; TRBD1 matches at 7 bases. Trimming at V came to 5 bases and at J to 2 bases, leaving 3 bases not matched to a gene. Germline-derived CDR1 and CDR2 are SEHNR and FQNEAQ (reference sequence). This CDR3 is built from 13 residues. The CDR3 loop reads CASSDRVTYEQYF. CDR3 sequence (DNA): TGTGCCAGCAGCGACAGGGTTACCTACGAGCAGTACTTC. Full variable domain (outside the CDR3, taken from reference TRBV7-9 and TRBJ2-7): DTGVSQNPRHKITKRGQNVTFRCDPISEHNRLYWYRQTLGQGPEFLTYFQNEAQLEKSRLLSDRFSAERPKGSFSTLEIQRTEQGDSAMYLCASSDRVTYEQYFGPGTRLTVT.

The chain couples TRBV2 to TRBJ1-3; 7 bases are a match to TRBD1. The germline CDR1 and CDR2 sequences are SNHLY and FYNNEI. The CDR3 is 16 residues long. Losses at the gene ends were 6 bases for V and 4 bases for J; bases not matched to a gene: 12. The CDR3 region is CASSFRDSGLGNTIYF. CDR3 sequence (DNA): TGTGCCAGCAGCTTCCGGGACAGCGGACTAGGAAACACCATATATTTT.

The V and J genes are TRBV4-1 and TRBJ1-5; possible D gene TRBD1, 5 bases. V lost 2 bases, J lost 4 bases, and 15 bases lay in between. This CDR3 has 16 residues. Germline CDR1 and CDR2: MGHRA and YSYEKL. CDR3 amino acids: CASSQRMTAKNQPQHF. For the CDR3, the DNA is TGCGCCAGCAGCCAAAGGATGACAGCTAAAAATCAGCCCCAGCATTTT.

J is TRBJ1-2 and V is TRBV15; TRBD1 matches 7 bases. Germline V gene sequence: CDR1 LNHNV, CDR2 YYDKDF (reference sequence). The CDR3 is made up of 14 amino acids. V gave up 3 bases and J gave up 3 bases; unmatched junction bases: 4. The DNA of the CDR3 is TGTGCCACCAGCAGGGACCAGGGGGACTATGGCTACACCTTC. It codes for CATSRDQGDYGYTF.

The V and J genes are TRBV7-2 and TRBJ2-3; the match to TRBD2 covers 12 bases. This CDR3 has 17 amino acids. Per the germline V gene, CDR1 is SGHTA and CDR2 is FQGNSA. V dropped 5 bases and J dropped 3; count of bases not matched to a gene: 9. For the CDR3, the DNA is TGTGCCAGCAGCCGATCAAGACTAGCGGGAGTGACAGATACGCAGTATTTT. It translates to CASSRSRLAGVTDTQYF.

The CDR3 here is CASSVEGMGNQPQHF. The CDR3 bases are TGTGCCAGCAGCGTAGAGGGGATGGGCAATCAGCCCCAGCATTTT. This chain links TRBV9 with TRBJ1-5; TRBD1 is a possible D gene (5 bases). Germline V gene data show CDR1 as SGDLS and CDR2 as YYNGEE. V dropped 0 bases and J dropped 2 bases, with 9 bases sitting between them. The length of the CDR3 is 15 residues.

The chain is built from TRBV4-3 and TRBJ2-5, with TRBD2 as a possible D gene (5 bases). This CDR3 has 14 amino acids. The V and J ends lost 0 bases and 5 bases respectively, with 10 bases between them. CDR1 is LGHNA, CDR2 YSLEER, per germline. CDR3 nucleotides: TGCGCCAGCAGCCAAGACGCGGGCCAGGAGACCCAGTACTTC. Amino acids: CASSQDAGQETQYF.

The rearrangement joins TRBV7-9 to TRBJ1-1, with TRBD1 matching over 8 bases. In germline, CDR1 is SEHNR, CDR2 FQNEAQ (reference sequence). V shed 2 bases and J 6 bases; nucleotides not matched to a gene: 8. This CDR3 is built from 15 residues. CDR3 protein: CASSLRAGGLAEAFF. The CDR3, as DNA: TGTGCCAGCAGCTTAAGGGCAGGGGGCTTGGCTGAAGCTTTCTTT.

The CDR3 loop reads CASSMESSGRGRETQYF. Written as DNA, the CDR3 is TGTGCCAGTAGTATGGAGTCTAGCGGGAGGGGCCGCGAGACCCAGTACTTC. The chain is built from TRBV19 and TRBJ2-5; 12 bases are shared with TRBD2. The CDR3 sequence is 17 residues long. Germline V gives CDR1 LNHDA, CDR2 SQIVND (reference sequence). The V segment lost 3 bases and the J segment 5 bases; nucleotides outside the gene matches: 10. Complete variable domain (other parts from reference TRBV19 and TRBJ2-5): DGGITQSPKYLFRKEGQNVTLSCEQNLNHDAMYWYRQDPGQGLRLIYYSQIVNDFQKGDIAEGYSVSREKKESFPLTVTSAQKNPTAFYLCASSMESSGRGRETQYFGPGTRLLVL.

The V call is TRBV10-2, the J call TRBJ2-3, with 16 bases fitting TRBD2. CDR3 length: 15 amino acids. Germline assignment: CDR1 WSHSY and CDR2 SAAADI. Trimming took 6 bases from V and 5 from J; bases not matched to a gene: 2. The DNA of the CDR3 is TGCGCCAGCAGGGGGACTAGCGGGAGGGGAGATACGCAGTATTTT. Translated: CASRGTSGRGDTQYF.

The V call is TRBV27, the J call TRBJ2-1, with D maybe TRBD2 (5 bases). V dropped 5 bases and J dropped 7 bases, with 24 bases sitting between them. Germline CDR1 MNHEY, CDR2 SMNVEV (reference sequence). The CDR3 length is 17 residues. For the CDR3, the DNA is TGTGCCAGCAGTACCACCCGGACTGGATTTAGGTTGAATGAGCAGTTCTTC. Amino acids: CASSTTRTGFRLNEQFF.

The chain employs TRBV7-8 and TRBJ1-2, with 7 bases that match TRBD1. This CDR3 has 14 amino acids. CDR1 is SGHVS and CDR2 is FQNEAQ in the germline V gene. V shed 5 bases and J 3 bases; nucleotides not matched to a gene: 6. DNA of the CDR3: TGTGCCAGCAGCCCAGGGACAGCTCACTATGGCTACACCTTC. This sequence encodes CASSPGTAHYGYTF.

The V and J genes are TRBV28 and TRBJ2-7; TRBD1 matches at 8 bases. The V and J ends lost 8 bases and 4 bases, in that order; junction bases with no gene match: 10. Looked up from germline, CDR1 is MDHEN and CDR2 is SYDVKM. This CDR3 region has 14 residues. The CDR3 DNA is TGTGCCAGCCGTCCGGGACAGGCTGTATACGAGCAGTACTTC. It encodes CASRPGQAVYEQYF.

This sequence joins TRBV29-1 and TRBJ2-1; weak D call: TRBD2 (6 bases). The V and J ends lost 1 base and 0 bases respectively, with 13 bases between them. CDR3 length: 16 residues. Per the germline V gene, CDR1 is SQVTM and CDR2 is ANQGSEA. The CDR3 DNA follows: TGCAGCGTTGAAGCCGTAGCGGCGAGCTCCTACAATGAGCAGTTCTTC. Translated, it gives CSVEAVAASSYNEQFF.

The J gene is TRBJ2-1, the V gene TRBV27, with D perhaps TRBD2 (6 bases). This CDR3 is built from 16 residues. Germline CDR1 MNHEY, CDR2 SMNVEV (reference sequence). The V and J ends lost 2 bases and 0 bases respectively, with 11 bases between them. The CDR3 DNA follows: TGTGCCAGCAGTTTACTGGGCGGGAACTCCTACAATGAGCAGTTCTTC. Translation gives CASSLLGGNSYNEQFF.

The chain employs TRBV30 and TRBJ2-7; D gene ambiguous. The germline gives CDR1 GTSNPN, CDR2 SVGIG (reference sequence). V gave up 7 bases and J gave up 6 bases, with 13 bases separating them. There are 11 residues in the CDR3. CDR3 in DNA: TGTGCCTTAACTACCGGTGTCGAGCAGTACTTC. As protein: CALTTGVEQYF.

This sequence joins TRBV6-5 and TRBJ2-1, with D perhaps TRBD1 (6 bases). The CDR3 consists of 14 residues. V lost 6 bases and J lost 7, with 16 bases in between. In germline, CDR1 is MNHEY, CDR2 SVGAGI. The CDR3 reads CASSSGARSNEQFF. CDR3 DNA sequence: TGTGCCAGCAGCTCAGGGGCGCGGAGTAATGAGCAGTTCTTC.

The V gene is TRBV29-1, the J gene TRBJ1-2; TRBD1 might be the D (5 bases). The CDR3 covers 13 residues. Per germline, CDR1 SQVTM and CDR2 ANQGSEA. The V and J ends lost 8 bases and 3 bases respectively, with 16 bases between them. CDR3 DNA sequence: TGCAGCACGTACGGGGGAGAAGACTATGGCTACACCTTC. Amino acids: CSTYGGEDYGYTF.

This chain joins TRBV6-5 and TRBJ1-5; D call uncertain. The CDR3 covers 15 residues. The V end lost 0 bases, the J end lost 6 bases, and 12 bases lay between the germline ends. Looked up from germline, CDR1 is MNHEY and CDR2 is SVGAGI. CDR3 loop: CASSYSMREGQPQHF. DNA of the CDR3: TGTGCCAGCAGTTACTCAATGAGGGAAGGTCAGCCCCAGCATTTT.

The chain uses TRBV7-8 and TRBJ1-1; the D is unclear. From germline, CDR1 is SGHVS and CDR2 FQNEAQ. CDR3 length: 17 amino acids. V was shortened by 3 bases and J by 1 base, with 18 bases between the two germline ends. The CDR3 DNA reads TGTGCCAGCAGCTTGAGGTATGGATACCAACCGAACACTGAAGCTTTCTTT. As protein: CASSLRYGYQPNTEAFF.

The chain combines TRBV11-3 with TRBJ2-3, with D perhaps matching TRBD2 (6 bases). This CDR3 contains 14 residues. V was cut by 3 bases and J by 0 bases, with 7 bases left in between. In germline, CDR1 is SGHNT, CDR2 YENEEA. CDR3 in DNA: TGTGCCAGCAGCTTTAGCGGTAGCACAGATACGCAGTATTTT. It is translated as CASSFSGSTDTQYF. Drawing the rest from reference TRBV11-3 and TRBJ2-3, the complete variable domain is EAGVVQSPRYKIIEKKQPVAFWCNPISGHNTLYWYLQNLGQGPELLIRYENEEAVDDSQLPKDRFSAERLKGVDSTLKIQPAELGDSAVYLCASSFSGSTDTQYFGPGTRLTVL.

The chain uses TRBV9 and TRBJ2-2, with D unresolved. The V end was cut by 4 bases, the J end by 1 base, with 5 bases between. The CDR3 covers 13 residues. The germline CDR1 and CDR2 sequences are SGDLS and YYNGEE. The CDR3 coding sequence is TGTGCCAGCAGCCCACAGAACACCGGGGAGCTGTTTTTT. It encodes CASSPQNTGELFF.

The V gene is TRBV29-1, the J gene TRBJ2-7, with a weak D call TRBD1 (5 bases). CDR1 is SQVTM and CDR2 is ANQGSEA in the germline V gene. The CDR3 is 12 amino acids. Trimming shortened V by 5 bases and J by 0 bases, and 8 bases separated the two germline ends. The CDR3 bases are TGCAGCGTTCAGGGCGTCTCCTACGAGCAGTACTTC. Translating gives CSVQGVSYEQYF.

The chain uses TRBV7-9 and TRBJ2-7; 7 positions match TRBD2. Trimming cost V 7 bases and J 6 bases; bases outside gene matches: 9. Germline V CDR1 and CDR2: SEHNR, FQNEAQ (reference sequence). The CDR3 covers 13 residues. CDR3 sequence: CASTNAGVGEQYF. CDR3 in DNA: TGTGCCAGCACCAACGCGGGAGTGGGCGAGCAGTACTTC.

The chain combines TRBV7-2 with TRBJ2-2; 15 bases line up with TRBD2. V was pared by 5 bases and J by 5 bases, with 3 bases of the junction left unmatched. The CDR3 runs to 16 residues. CDR1 is SGHTA and CDR2 is FQGNSA in the germline V gene. This CDR3 is CASSPGTSGRTGELFF. The CDR3 nucleotides are TGTGCCAGCAGCCCGGGGACTAGCGGGAGGACCGGGGAGCTGTTTTTT.

This chain links TRBV5-4 with TRBJ2-7; maybe TRBD1 (6 bases). V lost 9 bases to trimming and J lost 0 bases, with 16 bases between them. This CDR3 comprises 14 residues. Germline lookup yields CDR1 SGHNT and CDR2 YYREEE (reference sequence). The DNA of the CDR3 is TGTGCCATCTCACAACAGGGAAGCTCCTACGAGCAGTACTTC. Translating gives CAISQQGSSYEQYF.

The gene calls are TRBV5-1 and TRBJ2-7, with 9 bases identical to TRBD1. This CDR3 is 15 amino acids long. Unmatched junction bases numbered 11, after V lost 4 bases and J lost 6 bases. The germline gives CDR1 SGHRS, CDR2 YFSETQ. The CDR3 DNA reads TGCGCCAGCAGCCTCACCGGGACAGGGTATTCCGAGCAGTACTTC. This sequence encodes CASSLTGTGYSEQYF.

The chain links TRBV27 to TRBJ2-3, with D unclear. Trimming stripped 3 bases from V and 3 bases from J, with 7 bases between. CDR1 MNHEY and CDR2 SMNVEV come from the germline V gene (reference sequence). The CDR3 extends over 13 amino acids. The CDR3 spells CASSFVRTDTQYF. Written as DNA, the CDR3 is TGTGCCAGCAGTTTTGTGAGAACAGATACGCAGTATTTT.

The chain combines TRBV29-1 with TRBJ2-7; 7 bases are a match to TRBD1. Germline loops: CDR1 SQVTM, CDR2 ANQGSEA. This CDR3 is 13 amino acids long. With 5 bases clipped from V and 3 bases from J, the junction kept 7 bases outside the gene matches. Here the CDR3 reads CSVKGGQYYEQYF. DNA for the CDR3: TGCAGCGTTAAAGGGGGACAGTACTACGAGCAGTACTTC.

The chain's CDR3 is CASTPSADSSYNEQFF. The CDR3 nucleotides read TGTGCCAGCACCCCTAGCGCAGATAGCTCCTACAATGAGCAGTTCTTC. The chain employs TRBV5-6 and TRBJ2-1; TRBD2 might be the D (6 bases). The CDR3 has 16 residues. Germline V gene lookup returns CDR1 SGHDT and CDR2 YYEEEE. V was clipped by 6 bases and J by 0 bases, with 16 bases between them.